This T cell receptor beta chain is drawn from a study of blood T cell repertoires in COVID-19. The CDR3 sequence is 15 residues long. Germline CDR1 SEHNR, CDR2 FQNEAQ (reference sequence). Trimming pared 6 bases from V and 0 bases from J, leaving 12 bases between. As handled by the study authors: Estimation of nucleated cell counts relied on the amplification of reference gene primers. Profiling relied on immunoSEQ multiplex PCR, and the TCRdb table lists in-frame clones only, not all of them. That table furnishes V, J and clone size, whereas the DNA furnished D and trimming. The repertoire holds 85,000 to 95,000 clones, with approximately 89% as singletons.

The J gene is TRBJ1-5, the V gene TRBV7-9, with D perhaps TRBD1 (6 bases). Sequencing was done on a sample of peripheral blood. This clonotype was obtained from a man between 60 and 75 years old with acute or convalescent COVID-19. The CDR3 DNA reads as TGTGCCAGCAGTAGGACAGACTATAGCAATCAGCCCCAGCATTTT. The encoded protein is CASSRTDYSNQPQHF.